The TCR beta chain under discussion was sequenced for a study of T-cell reconstitution after alpha-beta-depleted transplantation in children. Per germline, CDR1 SGHDT and CDR2 YYEEEE. The V end lost 0 bases, the J end lost 5 bases, and 8 bases lay between the germline ends. The CDR3 extends over 13 amino acids. TCRbeta library construction was performed incorporating unique molecular identifiers. TCRdb used MiXCR to reprocess the PCR reads, holding one entry per CDR3 protein. This sample has hundreds of thousands of distinct CDR3 sequences; 16% occur once, and the top ten carry over 0.95%. Source: PBMCs from the stem cell graft donor, taken from the stem cell graft. The chain carries TRBV5-6 and TRBJ2-5; D is unresolved. The source is a human donor who donated a stem cell graft to a child with acute myeloid leukemia. The chain's CDR3 is CASSLGHLETQYF. The CDR3 DNA is TGTGCCAGCAGCTTGGGTCATCTGGAGACCCAGTACTTC.